The present T cell receptor beta chain was sequenced within a study of monozygotic twins with inflammatory bowel disease. Study-level results: No difference was seen in repertoire similarity between concordant and discordant twins, possibly from limited power.

Germline CDR1 reads SEHNR; CDR2 reads FQNEAQ (reference sequence). This CDR3 is 13 amino acids long. A word on this clonotype: The target antigen is unknown.

For each CDR3 protein, TCRdb gives one entry from its re-call of the 5' RACE reads, without DNA. The listing contains hundreds of thousands of distinct CDR3 sequences. The sample consisted of blood. The clonotype comes from a human donor with ulcerative colitis or Crohn's disease, or a healthy co-twin of an affected twin (not recorded which). The V call is TRBV7-9, the J call TRBJ1-2. CDR3 residues: CASSQIYTGGYTF.